One and the same sample provided the 3 T cell receptor beta chains below, sequenced in a study of shared clonotypes between healthy human individuals. Repertoires were generated with immunoSEQ multiplex PCR, while TCRdb's copy carries only in-frame clones and drops some. The sample has under 2,500,000 clones, 90% to 96% seen once. Source material: naive CD4+ T cells sorted from blood. Subset: CD45RA+ positively selected. These receptor sequences come from a man aged 18 to 29 in good health.

A note on this clone: The same CDR3 can be traced to other DNA sequences in this sample. The chain links TRBV7-8 to TRBJ2-7; 7 bases are a match to TRBD1. V was clipped by 1 base and J by 2 bases; unmatched bases: 8. This CDR3 is 16 amino acids long. Germline CDR1 and CDR2: SGHVS and FQNEAQ. DNA of the CDR3: TGTGCCAGCAGCTTAGAAATGAGGGGGCTGCCCTACGAGCAGTACTTC. It codes for CASSLEMRGLPYEQYF.

The chain has TRBV19 and TRBJ1-5, with TRBD1 identical over 8 bases. J lost 5 bases, V lost 7 bases, and 4 bases had no gene match. This CDR3 comprises 13 residues. Germline assignment: CDR1 LNHDA and CDR2 SQIVND (reference sequence). Here the CDR3 reads CASKGTGDQPQHF. CDR3 coding DNA: TGTGCCAGTAAGGGGACAGGTGATCAGCCCCAGCATTTT.

The rearrangement joins TRBV30 to TRBJ2-1; D gene ambiguous. This CDR3 has 15 residues. Trimming pared 0 bases from V and 0 bases from J, leaving 9 bases between. Germline V gene data show CDR1 as GTSNPN and CDR2 as SVGIG (reference sequence). The CDR3 nucleotides are TGTGCCTGGAGTGTACCTGATAACTCCTACAATGAGCAGTTCTTC. Its translation: CAWSVPDNSYNEQFF.